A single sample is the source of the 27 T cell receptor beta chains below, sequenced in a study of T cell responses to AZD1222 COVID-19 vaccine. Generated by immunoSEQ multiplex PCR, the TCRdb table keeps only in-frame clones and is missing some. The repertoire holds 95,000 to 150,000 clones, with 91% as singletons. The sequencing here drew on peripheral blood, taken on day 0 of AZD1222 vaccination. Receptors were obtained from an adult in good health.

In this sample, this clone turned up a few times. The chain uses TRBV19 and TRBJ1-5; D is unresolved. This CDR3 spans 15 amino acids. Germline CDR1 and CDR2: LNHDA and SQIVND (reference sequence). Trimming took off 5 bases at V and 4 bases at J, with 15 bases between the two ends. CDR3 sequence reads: CASSYDKGRNQPQHF. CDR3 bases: TGTGCCAGTAGTTACGACAAGGGTAGGAATCAGCCCCAGCATTTT.

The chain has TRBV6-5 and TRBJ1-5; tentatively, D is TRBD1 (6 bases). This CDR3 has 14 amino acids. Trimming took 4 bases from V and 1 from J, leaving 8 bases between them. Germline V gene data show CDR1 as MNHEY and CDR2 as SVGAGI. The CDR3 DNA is TGTGCCAGCAGTTTCAGGGGAAGCAATCAGCCCCAGCATTTT. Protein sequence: CASSFRGSNQPQHF.

Here the CDR3 reads CASSNEGISEAFF. The CDR3 nucleotides are TGTGCCAGCTCCAATGAGGGGATTTCTGAAGCTTTCTTT. V is TRBV2 and J is TRBJ1-1, with D possibly matching TRBD1 (5 bases). The CDR3 covers 13 residues. Looked up from germline, CDR1 is SNHLY and CDR2 is FYNNEI. V was clipped by 8 bases and J by 6 bases, with 16 bases between them.

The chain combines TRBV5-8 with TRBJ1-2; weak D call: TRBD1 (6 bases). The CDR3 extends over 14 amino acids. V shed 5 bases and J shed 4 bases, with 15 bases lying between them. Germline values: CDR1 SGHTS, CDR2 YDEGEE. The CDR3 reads CASRLTGSIYGYTF. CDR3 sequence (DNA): TGTGCCAGCAGACTTACAGGGTCCATCTATGGCTACACCTTC. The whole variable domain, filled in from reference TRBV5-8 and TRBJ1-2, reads EAGVTQSPTHLIKTRGQQATLRCSPISGHTSVYWYQQALGLGLQFLLWYDEGEERNRGNFPPRFSGRQFPNYSSELNVNALELEDSALYLCASRLTGSIYGYTFGSGTRLTVV.

As DNA, the CDR3 is TGCGCCAGCAGTCCTGACAGGGTGGACTATGGCTACACCTTC. The encoded protein is CASSPDRVDYGYTF. The V call is TRBV5-1, the J call TRBJ1-2; 7 bases are a match to TRBD1. The length of the CDR3 is 14 residues. V trimming: 5 bases; J trimming: 3 bases; junction bases outside the gene matches: 7. In germline, CDR1 is SGHRS, CDR2 YFSETQ. The full variable domain, its missing parts supplied by reference TRBV5-1 and TRBJ1-2, is KAGVTQTPRYLIKTRGQQVTLSCSPISGHRSVSWYQQTPGQGLQFLFEYFSETQRNKGNFPGRFSGRQFSNSRSEMNVSTLELGDSALYLCASSPDRVDYGYTFGSGTRLTVV.

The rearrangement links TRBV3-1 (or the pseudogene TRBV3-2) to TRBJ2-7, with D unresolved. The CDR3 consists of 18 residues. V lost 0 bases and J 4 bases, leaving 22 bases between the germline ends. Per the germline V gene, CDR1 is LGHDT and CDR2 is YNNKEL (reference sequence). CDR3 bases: TGTGCCAGCAGCCAAGATCCTCCTATGTCTTTAGTACAATACGAGCAGTACTTC. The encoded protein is CASSQDPPMSLVQYEQYF.

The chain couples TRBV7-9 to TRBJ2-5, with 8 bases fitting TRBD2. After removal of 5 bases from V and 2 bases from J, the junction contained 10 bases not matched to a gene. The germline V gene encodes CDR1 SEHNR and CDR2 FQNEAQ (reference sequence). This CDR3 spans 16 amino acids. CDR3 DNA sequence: TGTGCCAGCAGCCCGGGGACTAGGAGGCTTCAAGAGACCCAGTACTTC. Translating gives CASSPGTRRLQETQYF. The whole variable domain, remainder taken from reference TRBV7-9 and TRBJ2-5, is DTGVSQNPRHKITKRGQNVTFRCDPISEHNRLYWYRQTLGQGPEFLTYFQNEAQLEKSRLLSDRFSAERPKGSFSTLEIQRTEQGDSAMYLCASSPGTRRLQETQYFGPGTRLLVL.

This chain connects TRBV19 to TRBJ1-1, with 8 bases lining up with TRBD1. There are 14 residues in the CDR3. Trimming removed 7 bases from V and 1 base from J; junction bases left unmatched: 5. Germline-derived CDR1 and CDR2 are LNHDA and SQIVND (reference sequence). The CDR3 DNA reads TGTGCCAGTAAGGGGGGACAGGAGAACACTGAAGCTTTCTTT. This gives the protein CASKGGQENTEAFF.

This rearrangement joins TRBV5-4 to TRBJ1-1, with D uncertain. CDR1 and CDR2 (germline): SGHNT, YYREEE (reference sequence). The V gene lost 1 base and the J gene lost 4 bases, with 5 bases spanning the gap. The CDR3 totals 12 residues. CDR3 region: CASSLPLTEAFF. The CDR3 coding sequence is TGTGCCAGCAGCTTGCCCCTCACTGAAGCTTTCTTT.

Here the CDR3 DNA reads TGTGCCAGCAGCTTAGGGCCTTATAATTCACCCCTCCACTTT. It yields the protein CASSLGPYNSPLHF. V is TRBV7-2 and J is TRBJ1-6; no clear D. CDR1 SGHTA and CDR2 FQGNSA come from the germline V gene. Deletions cut 1 base from V and 4 bases from J, with 5 bases between. This CDR3 region has 14 residues.

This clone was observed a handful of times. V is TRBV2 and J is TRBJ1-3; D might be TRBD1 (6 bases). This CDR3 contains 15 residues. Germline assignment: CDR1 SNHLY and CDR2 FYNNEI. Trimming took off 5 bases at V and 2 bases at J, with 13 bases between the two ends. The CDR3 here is CASSSQGLAGNTIYF. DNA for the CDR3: TGTGCCAGCAGTTCACAGGGCCTCGCTGGAAACACCATATATTTT.

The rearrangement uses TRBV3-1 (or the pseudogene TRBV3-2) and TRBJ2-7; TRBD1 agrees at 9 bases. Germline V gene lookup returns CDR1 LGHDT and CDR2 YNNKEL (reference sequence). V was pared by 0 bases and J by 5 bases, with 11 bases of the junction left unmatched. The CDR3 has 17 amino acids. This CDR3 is CASSQDFRTGGTDEQYF. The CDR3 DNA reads TGTGCCAGCAGCCAAGATTTCAGAACAGGGGGCACGGACGAGCAGTACTTC.

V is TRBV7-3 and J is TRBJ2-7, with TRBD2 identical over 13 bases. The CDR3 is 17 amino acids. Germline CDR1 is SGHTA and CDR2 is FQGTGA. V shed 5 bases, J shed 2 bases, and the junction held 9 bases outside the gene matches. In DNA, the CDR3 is TGTGCCAGCAGCCCAGCCGGGACTAGCGGGAAAACCTACGAGCAGTACTTC. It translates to CASSPAGTSGKTYEQYF.

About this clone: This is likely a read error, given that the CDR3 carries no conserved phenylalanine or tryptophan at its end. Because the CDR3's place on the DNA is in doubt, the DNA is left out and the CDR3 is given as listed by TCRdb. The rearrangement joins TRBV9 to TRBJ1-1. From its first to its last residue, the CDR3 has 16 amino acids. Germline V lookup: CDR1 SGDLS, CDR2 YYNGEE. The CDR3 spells CASSVAAQAPGTPEVS.

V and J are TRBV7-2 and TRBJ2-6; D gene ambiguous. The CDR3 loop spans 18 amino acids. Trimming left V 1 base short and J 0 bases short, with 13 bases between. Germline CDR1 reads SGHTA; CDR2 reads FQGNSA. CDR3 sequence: CASSLVGLRLSGANVLTF. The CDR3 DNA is TGTGCCAGCAGCTTAGTAGGGCTACGACTCTCTGGGGCCAACGTCCTGACTTTC.

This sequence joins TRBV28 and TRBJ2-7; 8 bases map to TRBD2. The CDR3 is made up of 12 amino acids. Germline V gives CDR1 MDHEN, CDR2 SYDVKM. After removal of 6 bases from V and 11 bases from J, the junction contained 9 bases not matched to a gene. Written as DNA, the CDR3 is TGTGCCAGCAGCAAGGGGACTAGGGACGAGTACTTC. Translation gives CASSKGTRDEYF.

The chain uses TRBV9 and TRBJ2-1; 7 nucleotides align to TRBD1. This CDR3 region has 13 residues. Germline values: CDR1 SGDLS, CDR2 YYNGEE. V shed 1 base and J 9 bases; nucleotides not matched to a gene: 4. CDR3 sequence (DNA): TGTGCCAGCAGCGTATACAGGGGCAGTGAGCAGTTCTTC. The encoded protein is CASSVYRGSEQFF. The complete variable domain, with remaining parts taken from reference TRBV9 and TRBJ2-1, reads DSGVTQTPKHLITATGQRVTLRCSPRSGDLSVYWYQQSLDQGLQFLIQYYNGEERAKGNILERFSAQQFPDLHSELNLSSLELGDSALYFCASSVYRGSEQFFGPGTRLTVL.

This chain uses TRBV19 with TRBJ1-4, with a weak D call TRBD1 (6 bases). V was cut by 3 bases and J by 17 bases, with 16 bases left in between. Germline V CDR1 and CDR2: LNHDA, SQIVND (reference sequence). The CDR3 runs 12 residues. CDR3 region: CASSILGGPVFF. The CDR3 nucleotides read TGTGCCAGTAGTATCCTCGGGGGCCCGGTCTTTTTT.

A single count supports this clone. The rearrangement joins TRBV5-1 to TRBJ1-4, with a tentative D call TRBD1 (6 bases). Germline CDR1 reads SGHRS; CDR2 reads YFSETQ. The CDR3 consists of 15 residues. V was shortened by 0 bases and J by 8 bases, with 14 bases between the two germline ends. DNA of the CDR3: TGCGCCAGCAGCTTGGCCGGGGGGCGAGAGGAAAAACTGTTTTTT. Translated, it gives CASSLAGGREEKLFF.

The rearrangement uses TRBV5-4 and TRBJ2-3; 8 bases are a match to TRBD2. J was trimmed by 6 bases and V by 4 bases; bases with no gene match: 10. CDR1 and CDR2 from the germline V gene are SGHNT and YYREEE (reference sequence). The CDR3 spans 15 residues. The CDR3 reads CASSLPVGGVDTQYF. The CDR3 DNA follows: TGTGCCAGCAGCCTGCCTGTCGGGGGGGTGGATACGCAGTATTTT.

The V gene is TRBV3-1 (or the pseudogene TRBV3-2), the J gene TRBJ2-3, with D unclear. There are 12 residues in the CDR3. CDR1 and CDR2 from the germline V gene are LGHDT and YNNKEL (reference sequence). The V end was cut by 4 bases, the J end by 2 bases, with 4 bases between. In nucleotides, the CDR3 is TGTGCCAGCAGCCGGGTCACAGATACGCAGTATTTT. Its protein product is CASSRVTDTQYF.

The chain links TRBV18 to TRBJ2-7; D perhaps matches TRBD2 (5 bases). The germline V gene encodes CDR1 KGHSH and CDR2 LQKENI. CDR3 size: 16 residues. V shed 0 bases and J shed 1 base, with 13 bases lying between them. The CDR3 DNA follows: TGTGCCAGCTCACCACCTGGTCTAGCCCAGTCCTACGAGCAGTACTTC. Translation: CASSPPGLAQSYEQYF. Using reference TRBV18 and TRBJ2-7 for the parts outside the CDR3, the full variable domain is NAGVMQNPRHLVRRRGQEARLRCSPMKGHSHVYWYRQLPEEGLKFMVYLQKENIIDESGMPKERFSAEFPKEGPSILRIQQVVRGDSAAYFCASSPPGLAQSYEQYFGPGTRLTVT.

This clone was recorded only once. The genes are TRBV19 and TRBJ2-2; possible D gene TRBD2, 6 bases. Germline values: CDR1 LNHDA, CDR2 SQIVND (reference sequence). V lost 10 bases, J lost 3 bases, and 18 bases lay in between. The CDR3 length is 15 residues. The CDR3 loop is CATSGTGVDTGELFF. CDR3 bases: TGTGCCACTTCCGGGACTGGGGTTGACACCGGGGAGCTGTTTTTT. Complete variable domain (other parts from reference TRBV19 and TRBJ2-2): DGGITQSPKYLFRKEGQNVTLSCEQNLNHDAMYWYRQDPGQGLRLIYYSQIVNDFQKGDIAEGYSVSREKKESFPLTVTSAQKNPTAFYLCATSGTGVDTGELFFGEGSRLTVL.

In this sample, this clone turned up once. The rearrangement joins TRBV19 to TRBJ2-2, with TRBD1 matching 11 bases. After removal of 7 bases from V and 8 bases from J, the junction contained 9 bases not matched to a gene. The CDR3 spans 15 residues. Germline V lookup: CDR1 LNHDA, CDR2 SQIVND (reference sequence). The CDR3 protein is CASISGQGAGGELFF. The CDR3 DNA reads TGTGCCAGTATTTCTGGACAGGGGGCCGGTGGGGAGCTGTTTTTT.

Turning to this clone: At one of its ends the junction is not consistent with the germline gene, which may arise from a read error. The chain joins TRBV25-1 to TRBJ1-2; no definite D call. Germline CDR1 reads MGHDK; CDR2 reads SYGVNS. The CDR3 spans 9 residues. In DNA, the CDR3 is TGTGCCAGCGGTGATGGCTACACCTTC. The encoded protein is CASGDGYTF.

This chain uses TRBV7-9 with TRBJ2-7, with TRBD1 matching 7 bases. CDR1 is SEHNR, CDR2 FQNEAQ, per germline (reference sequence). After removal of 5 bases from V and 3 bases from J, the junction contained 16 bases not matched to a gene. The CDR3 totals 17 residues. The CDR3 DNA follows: TGTGCCAGCAGCCCCCGCCCGGGACAGCCTGTGCGCTACGAGCAGTACTTC. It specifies CASSPRPGQPVRYEQYF. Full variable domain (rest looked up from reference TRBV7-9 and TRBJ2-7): DTGVSQNPRHKITKRGQNVTFRCDPISEHNRLYWYRQTLGQGPEFLTYFQNEAQLEKSRLLSDRFSAERPKGSFSTLEIQRTEQGDSAMYLCASSPRPGQPVRYEQYFGPGTRLTVT.

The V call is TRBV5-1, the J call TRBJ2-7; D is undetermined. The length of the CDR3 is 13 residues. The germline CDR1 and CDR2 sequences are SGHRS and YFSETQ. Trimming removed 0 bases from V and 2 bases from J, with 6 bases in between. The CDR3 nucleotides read TGCGCCAGCAGCTTGGGGCCCGCCTACGAGCAGTACTTC. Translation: CASSLGPAYEQYF.